Presented here are 17 T cell receptor beta chains from one specimen sequenced in a study of vaccination effects on CD4 cells after COVID-19. Before sequencing, viral peptide pools were used by the ViraFEST assay to expand antigen-specific CD4+ T cells. Cultured cells yielded isolated CD4+ T cells after 10 days. It was two doses of either the BNT162b2 or mRNA-1273 vaccine that participants received. Some clones are missing from TCRdb's copy, which holds only in-frame ones; the method was immunoSEQ multiplex PCR. The sample has about 33,000 clones, roughly four fifths seen once. These receptors have no known antigen. This specimen consisted of CD4+ T cells from PBMCs cultured with HCoV-NL63 spike peptides, obtained after COVID-19 vaccination. The source of these receptors is a human donor who received a COVID-19 vaccine. Some clones in this sample may be carry-over from other donors' samples.

The chain is built from TRBV24-1 and TRBJ1-3; D not resolved. This CDR3 region has 14 residues. Per germline, CDR1 KGHDR and CDR2 SFDVKD. V was trimmed by 5 bases and J by 4 bases, leaving 11 bases between them. The CDR3 loop is CATSGSGRGNTIYF. CDR3 bases: TGTGCCACCAGTGGTTCGGGGAGAGGAAACACCATATATTTT.

J is TRBJ1-1 and V is TRBV7-3; D is perhaps TRBD1 (5 bases). The V gene lost 5 bases and the J gene lost 14 bases, with 18 bases spanning the gap. The length of the CDR3 is 12 residues. Germline V gene sequence: CDR1 SGHTA, CDR2 FQGTGA. As DNA, the CDR3 is TGTGCCAGCAGCCTCTCCGGGACCCCGCCCTTCTTT. Its protein product is CASSLSGTPPFF. Supplemented by reference TRBV7-3 and TRBJ1-1, the full variable domain reads GAGVSQTPSNKVTEKGKYVELRCDPISGHTALYWYRQSLGQGPEFLIYFQGTGAADDSGLPNDRFFAVRPEGSVSTLKIQRTERGDSAVYLCASSLSGTPPFFGQGTRLTVV.

The chain carries TRBV10-1 and TRBJ2-1; tentative D call: TRBD2 (6 bases). The CDR3 covers 14 residues. The germline V gene encodes CDR1 WNHNN and CDR2 SYGVQD (reference sequence). V was trimmed by 3 bases and J by 7 bases, leaving 13 bases between them. The CDR3 loop reads CASSDYGTSNEQFF. The CDR3, as DNA: TGCGCCAGCAGTGACTACGGGACTTCTAATGAGCAGTTCTTC.

Here the CDR3 DNA reads TGTGCCAGCAGCTCCGACAGCACAGATACGCAGTATTTT. It encodes CASSSDSTDTQYF. The J gene is TRBJ2-3, the V gene TRBV7-3; D not resolved. V lost 4 bases to trimming and J lost 0 bases, with 5 bases between them. CDR3 size: 13 residues. Germline-derived CDR1 and CDR2 are SGHTA and FQGTGA.

V usage is TRBV5-1 and J usage is TRBJ1-4; 11 bases match TRBD1. Losses at the gene ends were 3 bases for V and 9 bases for J; bases not matched to a gene: 4. Germline CDR1 SGHRS, CDR2 YFSETQ. The CDR3 extends over 14 amino acids. DNA of the CDR3: TGCGCCAGCAGCTGGGGGACAGGGGGGCAAAAACTGTTTTTT. This codes for CASSWGTGGQKLFF.

The V and J genes are TRBV28 and TRBJ1-5; 8 positions match TRBD1. Unmatched junction bases numbered 9, after V lost 4 bases and J lost 7 bases. This CDR3 has 15 residues. Looked up from germline, CDR1 is MDHEN and CDR2 is SYDVKM. The chain's CDR3 is CASSSAGTGGQPQHF. In DNA form, the CDR3 reads TGTGCCAGCAGTTCCGCCGGGACAGGAGGGCAGCCCCAGCATTTT. The complete variable domain, with remaining parts taken from reference TRBV28 and TRBJ1-5, reads DVKVTQSSRYLVKRTGEKVFLECVQDMDHENMFWYRQDPGLGLRLIYFSYDVKMKEKGDIPEGYSVSREKKERFSLILESASTNQTSMYLCASSSAGTGGQPQHFGDGTRLSIL.

Only one count was recorded for this clone. V and J are TRBV7-8 and TRBJ2-1, with 8 bases fitting TRBD1. Trimming took 0 bases from V and 5 from J; bases not matched to a gene: 3. CDR3 length: 15 residues. Germline loops: CDR1 SGHVS, CDR2 FQNEAQ. The CDR3 nucleotides are TGTGCCAGCAGCTTAGCGCAGGGGGCCCACAATGAGCAGTTCTTC. It translates to CASSLAQGAHNEQFF.

The gene calls are TRBV5-1 and TRBJ1-6, with D tentatively TRBD1 (5 bases). The CDR3 runs to 15 residues. Trimming took 2 bases from V and 10 from J, leaving 16 bases between them. Germline V lookup: CDR1 SGHRS, CDR2 YFSETQ. The CDR3 DNA sequence: TGCGCCAGCAGCTTTCAGGGTGGAAAAGACTCACCCCTCCACTTT. Residues: CASSFQGGKDSPLHF.

The rearrangement uses TRBV18 and TRBJ2-7, with D unclear. The V gene lost 2 bases and the J gene lost 4 bases, with 6 bases spanning the gap. CDR3 length: 12 amino acids. Germline loops: CDR1 KGHSH, CDR2 LQKENI. This CDR3 is CASSPGSYEQYV. CDR3 DNA sequence: TGTGCCAGCTCACCAGGGTCTTACGAGCAGTACGTC.

This clone has just one count. The chain has TRBV28 and TRBJ1-4; 7 bases are a match to TRBD1. The CDR3 is made up of 18 amino acids. Trimming took 2 bases from V and 5 from J; bases not matched to a gene: 14. Germline V gene sequence: CDR1 MDHEN, CDR2 SYDVKM. CDR3 residues: CASSLVSGRGVTNEKLFF. Here the CDR3 DNA reads TGTGCCAGCAGTTTAGTCTCGGGCAGGGGGGTTACAAATGAAAAACTGTTTTTT.

The V gene is TRBV2, the J gene TRBJ1-1; weak D call: TRBD1 (6 bases). There are 14 residues in the CDR3. V was shortened by 7 bases and J by 0 bases, with 12 bases between the two germline ends. The germline V gene encodes CDR1 SNHLY and CDR2 FYNNEI. CDR3 sequence reads: CASTGGSMNTEAFF. The CDR3 nucleotides read TGTGCCAGCACCGGGGGCAGTATGAACACTGAAGCTTTCTTT. Based on the CDR3 plus reference TRBV2 and TRBJ1-1, the full variable domain is EPEVTQTPSHQVTQMGQEVILRCVPISNHLYFYWYRQILGQKVEFLVSFYNNEISEKSEIFDDQFSVERPDGSNFTLKIRSTKLEDSAMYFCASTGGSMNTEAFFGQGTRLTVV.

CDR3 sequence (DNA): TGTGCCAGCAGTTCGACAGGGTACACTGAAGCTTTCTTT. It codes for CASSSTGYTEAFF. The chain uses TRBV27 and TRBJ1-1; 7 bases match TRBD1. V was pared by 4 bases and J by 3 bases, with 2 bases of the junction left unmatched. Germline V gene lookup returns CDR1 MNHEY and CDR2 SMNVEV (reference sequence). The CDR3 extends over 13 amino acids.

The genes are TRBV4-1 and TRBJ2-3; TRBD1 agrees at 7 bases. Germline assignment: CDR1 MGHRA and CDR2 YSYEKL. The CDR3 length is 16 residues. With 0 bases clipped from V and 6 bases from J, the junction kept 9 bases outside the gene matches. CDR3: CASSQDRGQIVDTQYF. CDR3 coding DNA: TGCGCCAGCAGCCAAGATAGGGGGCAGATCGTGGATACGCAGTATTTT.

The chain carries TRBV30 and TRBJ2-6, with D tentatively TRBD2 (5 bases). This CDR3 is built from 15 residues. V lost 3 bases, J lost 2 bases, and 11 bases lay in between. CDR1 is GTSNPN, CDR2 SVGIG, per germline (reference sequence). Here the CDR3 reads CAWSVGGPGANVLTF. CDR3 nucleotide sequence: TGTGCCTGGAGCGTGGGCGGGCCTGGGGCCAACGTCCTGACTTTC.

The rearrangement uses TRBV2 and TRBJ1-1; 7 bases agree with TRBD1. Germline V gene lookup returns CDR1 SNHLY and CDR2 FYNNEI. V dropped 6 bases and J dropped 5; count of bases not matched to a gene: 6. The CDR3 totals 13 residues. DNA for the CDR3: TGTGCCAGCAGAATGACAGGGTCTACTGAAGCTTTCTTT. The encoded protein is CASRMTGSTEAFF.

The chain is built from TRBV6-5 and TRBJ1-2; D is unclear. Germline CDR1 is MNHEY and CDR2 is SVGAGI. CDR3 length equals 14 residues. V shed 0 bases and J shed 6 bases, with 11 bases lying between them. This chain's CDR3 is CASSYSVSRDGYTF. In DNA, the CDR3 is TGTGCCAGCAGTTACTCGGTGTCAAGAGATGGCTACACCTTC.

This clone has a handful of counts. The V and J genes are TRBV5-4 and TRBJ1-6; D ambiguous. V was shortened by 6 bases and J by 7 bases, with 17 bases between the two germline ends. CDR1 and CDR2 from the germline V gene are SGHNT and YYREEE (reference sequence). This CDR3 region has 15 residues. Here the CDR3 reads CASTQQGYGNSPLHF. DNA for the CDR3: TGTGCCAGCACCCAACAAGGCTACGGCAATTCACCCCTCCACTTT.